Listed below are T cell receptor beta chains from one sample, sequenced in a study of T cell changes during pregnancy in multiple sclerosis. Clones were sequenced by immunoSEQ multiplex PCR, and TCRdb holds only the in-frame ones, with some missing. The sample comprises around 120,000 clones, approximately 90% of which are singletons, and 3.5% rests with the top ten. Sequenced material: peripheral blood, taken after pregnancy. Every receptor here comes from a female donor with multiple sclerosis, enrolled in a pregnancy study. Each CDR3 is given with its conserved first and last residue. Fields, in order: CDR3 protein, clone size, V gene. Rows give clone size only sometimes, using once, few, many, or a class for an expanded clone.

CASSEQINQPQHF | few | TRBV9
CASSIPRTARNQPQHF | NA | TRBV19
CASSLGPGTSGTYEQYF | NA | TRBV5-4
CASSSLDRAFYEQYF | NA | TRBV27
CASSDWTGDEQYF | NA | TRBV10-1
CSVRTGGRYGYTF | NA | TRBV29-1
CASSITGTGYGYTF | NA | TRBV19
CASSFEVTGTPQLGNQPQHF | once | TRBV6-7
CASNAGAGAGEQYF | NA | TRBV27
CASTLGGTEAFF | NA | TRBV25-1
CASRGTGVNQPQHF | NA | TRBV6-6
CASSARAAGDGYTF | NA | TRBV6-6
CASSQTGLAGGSSYEQYF | NA | TRBV4-1
CASRPVGTSQYNEQFF | once | TRBV7-9
CASSFRSAGGETQYF | NA | TRBV5-1
CASRSDSLNTEAFF | NA | TRBV9
CASSPPTGYEQYF | NA | TRBV18
CASSEAKGLTYNSPLHF | NA | TRBV2
CASSLVAGVIAEAFF | NA | TRBV5-1
CASSILGTGAEKLFF | NA | TRBV19
CASSPGLAGGSSYNEQFF | NA | TRBV18
CASSAKHGYEQYF | NA | TRBV19
CASSPTRTGYEQYF | NA | TRBV10-1
CASSQQYIGNEQFF | NA | TRBV4-1
CASSPNSYGYTF | few | TRBV2
CASDGPQETQYF | many | TRBV7-9
CAWSPGTPTYEQYF | once | TRBV30
CASSLGGGAGETQYF | NA | TRBV11-2
CASSPGGTSYEQYF | NA | TRBV7-3
CASSSPNSRGAKRYEQYF | NA | TRBV7-8
CASRRTGANYGYTF | NA | TRBV5-4
CASSLRQGPQETQYF | NA | TRBV7-2
CATSQAGTYSYEQYF | NA | TRBV15
CASSIGHIYNEQFF | NA | TRBV19
CASSFEGGPNEKLFF | NA | TRBV7-9
CASSSGNEQYF | NA | TRBV6-1
CSARFTGELFF | NA | TRBV20-1
CASSPGQGRNTIYF | NA | TRBV5-6
CASSVTGLAGLYNEQFF | NA | TRBV19
CASKQGGGNQPQHF | NA | TRBV10-2
CASSGMNTEAFF | NA | TRBV2